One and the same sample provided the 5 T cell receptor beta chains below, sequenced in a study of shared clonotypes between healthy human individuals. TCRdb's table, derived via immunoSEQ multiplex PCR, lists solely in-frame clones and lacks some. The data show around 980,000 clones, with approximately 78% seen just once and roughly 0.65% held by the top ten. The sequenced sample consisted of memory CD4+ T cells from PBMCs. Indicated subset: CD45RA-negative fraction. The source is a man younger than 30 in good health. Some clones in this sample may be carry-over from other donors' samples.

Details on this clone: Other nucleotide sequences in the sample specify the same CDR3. In DNA form, the CDR3 reads TGTGCCAGCAGTTACTCTCAGGGAGCCTACGAGCAGTACTTC. This encodes CASSYSQGAYEQYF. The chain links TRBV6-6 to TRBJ2-7; D possibly uses TRBD1 or TRBD2 (5 bases each). Trimming cost V 0 bases and J 2 bases, with 8 bases left between them. CDR1 MNHNY and CDR2 SVGAGI come from the germline V gene (reference sequence). CDR3 length: 14 amino acids.

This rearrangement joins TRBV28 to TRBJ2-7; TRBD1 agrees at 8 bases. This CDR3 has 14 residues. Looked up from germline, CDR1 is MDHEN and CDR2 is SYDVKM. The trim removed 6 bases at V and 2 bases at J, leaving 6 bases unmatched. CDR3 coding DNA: TGTGCCAGCAGCACAGGGGGAGGCACCTACGAGCAGTACTTC. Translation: CASSTGGGTYEQYF.

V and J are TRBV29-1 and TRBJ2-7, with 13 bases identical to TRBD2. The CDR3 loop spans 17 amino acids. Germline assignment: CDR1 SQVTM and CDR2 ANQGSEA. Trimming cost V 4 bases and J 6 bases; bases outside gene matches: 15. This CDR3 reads CSVVFHGLAGVDGEQYF. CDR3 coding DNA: TGCAGCGTTGTCTTTCATGGACTAGCGGGAGTAGACGGCGAGCAGTACTTC.

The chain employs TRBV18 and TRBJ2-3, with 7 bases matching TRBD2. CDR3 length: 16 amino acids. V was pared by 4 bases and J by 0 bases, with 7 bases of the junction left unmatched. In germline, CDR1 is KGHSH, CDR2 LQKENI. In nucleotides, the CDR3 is TGTGCCAGCTCACGCGGACGTAGCGGGAGCACAGATACGCAGTATTTT. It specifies CASSRGRSGSTDTQYF.

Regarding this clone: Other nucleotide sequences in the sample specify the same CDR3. DNA of the CDR3: TGCAGTGCTAGACCCTACAATGAGCAGTTCTTC. It encodes CSARPYNEQFF. The chain joins TRBV20-1 to TRBJ2-1; D uncertain. V was shortened by 2 bases and J by 2 bases, with 1 base between the two germline ends. Germline assignment: CDR1 DFQATT and CDR2 SNEGSKA (reference sequence). This CDR3 has 11 residues.